This T cell receptor (beta chain) comes out of a study of T cell clonality in common variable immunodeficiency (dated by TCRdb to 2013 to 2016). Predominantly Caucasian heritage was noted among both the CVID patients and the healthy controls. Heparinized peripheral whole blood samples of about 4.5 to 8 ml were collected from each donor. Genomic DNA from adults with common variable immune deficiency (CVID) and from healthy adult controls was the source for sequencing TCRbeta CDR3 repertoires. The control group was made up of about 22 healthy adult volunteers (roughly ten male and 12 female) whose ages ranged from roughly 20 to 75 years, with a mean age of approximately 32. Diluted blood was subjected to density centrifugation over Hypaque 1077 or Ficoll-Paque for isolation of peripheral blood mononuclear cells. Genomic DNA was extracted from unsorted mononuclear cells by Qiagen column purification or by a centrifugation-based method.

CVID samples and control samples contributed equivalent amounts of genomic DNA as sequencing input. For every sample, a 60 bp segment covering the rearranged TCRbeta CDR3 region was amplified and then sequenced. The immunoSEQ assay, a bias-corrected multiplex PCR with high-throughput sequencing, was employed for TCRbeta amplification. The study's processing was this. Every unique nucleotide sequence counted as a clone and was annotated with V, D and J genes, copy number and frequency. Sequences were labeled productive if in frame, and non-productive if out of frame or containing stop codons. As previously described, clonality was computed from Shannon's entropy. The predicted amino acid sequences of productive clones were used to derive the mean CDR3 Kyte-Doolittle hydropathy. Scaled V gene usage was hierarchically clustered using Manhattan distance and complete linkage with the R hclust function. Sharing of clones by CDR3 amino acid sequence was evaluated by resampling 12 repertoires per group over 100 rounds. Repertoires were searched for approximately 70 published EBV-specific and a few hundred published CMV-specific TCRbeta sequences. After a couple of CVID samples that produced fewer than 10,000 sequences were dropped from the analysis, 45 or so CVID repertoires remained. This is the immuneACCESS table as TCRdb keeps it, with only in-frame sequences that have V and J called. A part of the clones is gone; compared with another copy, unresolved V genes explain less than half, and the rest is unexplained. V and J calls and clone size are as listed in that table; D and trimming were resolved from the DNA. This sample has tens of thousands of clones in the table, none counted a single time. Together, the top ten hold 3.5% to 4.5% of the sample.

CDR1 KGHSH and CDR2 LQKENI are derived from the germline V gene. From the cysteine through the phenylalanine, the CDR3 covers 14 amino acids. The DNA has 33 bases, all within the CDR3, and is read from base 1. At the junction V is shortened by 4 bases and J by 2 bases, with 12 bases in between. This clone was observed many times. Its antigen target is currently unknown. The observed sequence ends 3 residues before the CDR3 terminus, with the missing tail filled in from the germline J gene. On the study overall, not on this receptor specifically: CVID TCRbeta sequences were reported to have fewer deletions and N-nucleotide insertions and to lack highly modified clones with 13 or more V deletions. CVID subjects shared fewer TCRbeta clones with each other than healthy controls did (p < 0.0001). TCRbeta clonality was higher in CVID subjects than in healthy controls (t-test p = 0.018), and the increase was most characteristic of about a third of subjects. Correlations between repertoire features and clinical complications were limited by patient heterogeneity within the CVID cohort. Despite equal DNA input, controls averaged approximately 88,000 unique sequences per sample versus about 31,547 in CVID samples. The authors noted that sequencing repertoires of T cell subpopulations would be needed to clarify what caused the increased clonality in CVID.

Sequencing was done on a sample of peripheral blood mononuclear cells. The receptor was derived from a person between 18 and 75 years old in good health. Rearrangement joined TRBV18 to TRBJ2-7; matching of 5 bases hints at TRBD1 as the D gene. CDR3 DNA, as far as it was read: TGTGCCAGCTCACTACCGGGCAGGGCCTACGAG. Its amino acids are CASSLPGRAYE. The whole CDR3 protein reads CASSLPGRAYEQYF.